These T cell receptor beta chains were read from a single sample in a study of T-cell memory formation after mild COVID-19. TCRdb called the 5' RACE reads again in MiXCR, with one record for every CDR3 protein. This sample has fewer than 550,000 distinct CDR3 sequences, with around 20% found just once. The sequencing input was PBMCs or a T cell subset sorted from them (not recorded which). These receptors all come from an adult woman who had mild COVID-19 (a few samples of this study predate the infection). Cell type and time point are not known. Both conserved end residues are part of each CDR3. D genes are given only for firm matches. Clone size, where shown, is once, few, many, or a class for clones that have expanded.

clone_size	d_call	v_call	j_call	cdr3_nt	cdr3_aa
few	TRBD1	TRBV5-1	TRBJ1-4	TGCGCCAGCAGCGCGGGGACAGGGGGGGAAGAAAAACTGTTTTTT	CASSAGTGGEEKLFF
many	TRBD1	TRBV7-9	TRBJ2-7	TGTGCCAGCAGCTCCCCGACAGGGGTTCTACAAGGGAGGCTTTACGAGCAGTACTTC	CASSSPTGVLQGRLYEQYF
few	.	TRBV4-3	TRBJ1-6	TGCGCCAGCAGCCAAGAAAGGGGGATTGATTCACCCCTCCACTTT	CASSQERGIDSPLHF
few	.	TRBV28	TRBJ1-2	TGTGCCAGCAGCCTACCCGGAGGGGGAAACTATGGCTACACCTTC	CASSLPGGGNYGYTF
.	.	TRBV30	TRBJ1-1	TGTGCCTGGAGTGGATGGGACGGAGAAGAAGCTTTCTTT	CAWSGWDGEEAFF
.	.	TRBV12-3/TRBV12-4	TRBJ1-2	TGTGCCAGCAGCCCACAGTTGGGGGATGACTATGGCTACACCTTC	CASSPQLGDDYGYTF
.	.	TRBV4-1	TRBJ2-1	TGCGCCAGCAGCCAAGATCCCGGATTGGATAAGCAGTTCTTC	CASSQDPGLDKQFF
.	.	TRBV24-1	TRBJ2-5	TGTGCCACCAGTGACCGCAAACAGGGAGCAGAGACCCAGTACTTC	CATSDRKQGAETQYF
.	TRBD1	TRBV11-3	TRBJ2-7	TGTGCCAGCAGCAGGCGGGGGACAGGGGATGGACCCTACGAGCAGTACTTC	CASSRRGTGDGPYEQYF
.	TRBD1	TRBV3-1	TRBJ2-5	TGTGCCAGCAGCCACTCAACGGACAGGGAAGCGGAGACCCAGTACTTC	CASSHSTDREAETQYF
few	TRBD1	TRBV5-1	TRBJ2-5	TGCGCCAGCACACCCCCGGACAGGGAGGAGACCCAGTACTTC	CASTPPDREETQYF
many	TRBD2	TRBV24-1	TRBJ2-3	TGTGCCACCAGTGATACGGGACTAGCGGGAGCAGATACGCAGTATTTT	CATSDTGLAGADTQYF
.	TRBD2	TRBV7-8	TRBJ2-3	TGTGCCAGCAGCTGGCTAGCGGGAGGCGTTAGCACAGATACGCAGTATTTT	CASSWLAGGVSTDTQYF
.	.	TRBV24-1	TRBJ2-2	TGTGCCACCGAGGGGGAAGTCACCGGGGAGCTGTTTTTT	CATEGEVTGELFF
.	.	TRBV12-3/TRBV12-4	TRBJ1-6	TGTGCCAGCGCTCAGGGGATGCCCTATAATTCACCCCTCCACTTT	CASAQGMPYNSPLHF
few	.	TRBV6-2/TRBV6-3	TRBJ1-2	TGTGCCAGCAGACAACGGAACACCGGGACAACGGATGGCTACACCTTC	CASRQRNTGTTDGYTF
few	.	TRBV20-1	TRBJ1-5	TGCAGTGCTAGATTGGAGACTTCGGGTCAGCCCCAGCATTTT	CSARLETSGQPQHF
few	.	TRBV24-1	TRBJ2-2	TGTGCCACCAGTGTTCAGGGATCCGGGGAGCTGTTTTTT	CATSVQGSGELFF
.	TRBD1	TRBV29-1	TRBJ2-2	TGCAGCGTAGGGACCGGGACAGGGGGCGGGGAGCTGTTTTTT	CSVGTGTGGGELFF
.	.	TRBV7-9	TRBJ2-5	TGTGCCAGCAGCCAAGGGTTCGGCGGGATCGGAGAGACCCAGTACTTC	CASSQGFGGIGETQYF